Listed here are 2 T cell receptor beta chains from one sample, sequenced in a study of blood T cells in healthy people across ages. With a J-beta primer mix and a sample-barcoded 5' primer, a second PCR ran about 6 to 11 cycles. TCRdb re-called the 5' RACE reads with MiXCR, one entry per CDR3 protein. Of some 1,500,000 distinct CDR3 sequences in the sample, 42% were seen once. Source material: blood. The receptors shown here come from a woman under 30 in good health.

About this clonotype itself: One end of the junction varies from germline; a read error may be responsible. This chain connects TRBV6-5 to TRBJ1-1; 9 bases are a match to TRBD1. Germline loops: CDR1 MNHEY, CDR2 SVGAGI. The CDR3 has 13 amino acids. The chain's CDR3 is CASRTGGNTEAYF. The CDR3 nucleotides are TGTGCCAGCAGGACAGGGGGGAACACTGAAGCTTACTTT.

The V and J genes are TRBV20-1 and TRBJ2-1; weak D call: TRBD2 (6 bases). Germline V gene data show CDR1 as DFQATT and CDR2 as SNEGSKA (reference sequence). V was cut by 6 bases and J by 2 bases, with 20 bases left in between. This CDR3 is 16 amino acids long. The CDR3 region is CSAPKPPGVPYNEQFF. The CDR3 DNA follows: TGCAGTGCCCCCAAACCTCCGGGGGTCCCCTACAATGAGCAGTTCTTC.